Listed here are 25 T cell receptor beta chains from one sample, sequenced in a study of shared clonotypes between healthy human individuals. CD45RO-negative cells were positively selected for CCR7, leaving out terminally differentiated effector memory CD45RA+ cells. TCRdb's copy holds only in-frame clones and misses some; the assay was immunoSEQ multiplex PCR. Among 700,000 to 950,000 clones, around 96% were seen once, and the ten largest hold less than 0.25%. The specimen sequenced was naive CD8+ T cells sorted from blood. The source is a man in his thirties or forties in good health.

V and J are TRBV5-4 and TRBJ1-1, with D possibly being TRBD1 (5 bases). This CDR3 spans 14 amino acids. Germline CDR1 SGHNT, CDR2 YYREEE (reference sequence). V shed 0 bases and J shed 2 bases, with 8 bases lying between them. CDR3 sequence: CASSLGQINTEAFF. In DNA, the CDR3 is TGTGCCAGCAGCTTGGGACAGATTAACACTGAAGCTTTCTTT.

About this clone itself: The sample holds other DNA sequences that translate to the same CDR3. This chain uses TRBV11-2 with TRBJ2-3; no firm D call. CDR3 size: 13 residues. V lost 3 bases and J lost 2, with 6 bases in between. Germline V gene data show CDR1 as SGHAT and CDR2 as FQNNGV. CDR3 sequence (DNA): TGTGCCAGCAGCTTGGGCCCCACAGATACGCAGTATTTT. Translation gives CASSLGPTDTQYF.

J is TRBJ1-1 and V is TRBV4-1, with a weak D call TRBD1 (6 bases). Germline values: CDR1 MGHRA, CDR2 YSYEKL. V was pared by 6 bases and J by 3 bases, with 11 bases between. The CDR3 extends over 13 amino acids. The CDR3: CASSPQGYTEAFF. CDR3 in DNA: TGCGCCAGCAGTCCACAGGGATACACTGAAGCTTTCTTT.

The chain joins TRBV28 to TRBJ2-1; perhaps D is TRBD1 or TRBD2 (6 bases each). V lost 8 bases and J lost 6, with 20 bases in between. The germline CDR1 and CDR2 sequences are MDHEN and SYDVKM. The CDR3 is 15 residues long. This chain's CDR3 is CASGGGWRVPNEQFF. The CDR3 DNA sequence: TGTGCCAGCGGAGGGGGTTGGCGTGTCCCCAATGAGCAGTTCTTC.

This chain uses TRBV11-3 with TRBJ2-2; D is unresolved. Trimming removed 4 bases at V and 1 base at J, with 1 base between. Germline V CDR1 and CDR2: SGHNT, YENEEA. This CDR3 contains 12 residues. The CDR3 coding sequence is TGTGCCAGCAGCTGGAACACCGGGGAGCTGTTTTTT. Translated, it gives CASSWNTGELFF.

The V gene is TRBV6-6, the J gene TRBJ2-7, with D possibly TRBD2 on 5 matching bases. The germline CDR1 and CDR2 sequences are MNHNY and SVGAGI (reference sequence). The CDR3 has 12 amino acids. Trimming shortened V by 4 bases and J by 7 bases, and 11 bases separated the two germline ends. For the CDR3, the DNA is TGTGCCAGCAGTTCCCGGGGTTCGGAGCAGTACTTC. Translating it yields CASSSRGSEQYF.

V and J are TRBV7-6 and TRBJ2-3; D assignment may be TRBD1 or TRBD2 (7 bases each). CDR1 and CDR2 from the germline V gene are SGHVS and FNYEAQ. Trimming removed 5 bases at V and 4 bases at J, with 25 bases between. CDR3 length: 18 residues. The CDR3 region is CASSQAAGGDPKPDTQYF. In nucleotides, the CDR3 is TGTGCCAGCAGCCAGGCGGCAGGGGGGGATCCAAAGCCAGATACGCAGTATTTT.

The CDR3, as DNA: TGTGCCAGCAGCTCCCGACAGGGAACCTACGAGCAGTACTTC. Translation: CASSSRQGTYEQYF. V usage is TRBV13 and J usage is TRBJ2-7; 7 bases agree with TRBD1. The CDR3 extends over 14 amino acids. Losses at the gene ends were 4 bases for V and 2 bases for J; bases not matched to a gene: 5. CDR1 and CDR2 (germline): PRHDT, FYEKMQ (reference sequence).

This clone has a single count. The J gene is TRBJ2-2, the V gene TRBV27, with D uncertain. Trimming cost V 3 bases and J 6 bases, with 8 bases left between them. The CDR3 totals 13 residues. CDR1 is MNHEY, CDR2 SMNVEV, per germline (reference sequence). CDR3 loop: CASSFSPAGELFF. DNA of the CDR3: TGTGCCAGCAGTTTTTCCCCTGCCGGGGAGCTGTTTTTT.

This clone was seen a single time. The CDR3 loop is CASSFSGNTGELFF. In DNA form, the CDR3 reads TGTGCCAGCAGCTTTTCCGGGAACACCGGGGAGCTGTTTTTT. The chain joins TRBV7-9 to TRBJ2-2; no definite D call. The length of the CDR3 is 14 residues. Trimming removed 3 bases from V and 1 base from J, with 6 bases in between. Per germline, CDR1 SEHNR and CDR2 FQNEAQ (reference sequence).

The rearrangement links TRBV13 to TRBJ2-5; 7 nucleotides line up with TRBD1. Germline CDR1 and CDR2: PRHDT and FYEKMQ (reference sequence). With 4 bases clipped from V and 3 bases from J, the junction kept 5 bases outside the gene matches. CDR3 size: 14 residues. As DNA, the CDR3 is TGTGCCAGCAGCTACCGACAGGGAGAAGAGACCCAGTACTTC. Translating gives CASSYRQGEETQYF.

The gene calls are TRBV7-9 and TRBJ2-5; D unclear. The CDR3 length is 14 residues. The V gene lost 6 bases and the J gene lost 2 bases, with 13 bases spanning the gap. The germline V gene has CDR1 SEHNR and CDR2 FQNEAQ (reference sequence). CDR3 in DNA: TGTGCCAGCAGTATCGAGGCATATCAAGAGACCCAGTACTTC. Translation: CASSIEAYQETQYF. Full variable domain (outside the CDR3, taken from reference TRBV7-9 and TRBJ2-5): DTGVSQNPRHKITKRGQNVTFRCDPISEHNRLYWYRQTLGQGPEFLTYFQNEAQLEKSRLLSDRFSAERPKGSFSTLEIQRTEQGDSAMYLCASSIEAYQETQYFGPGTRLLVL.

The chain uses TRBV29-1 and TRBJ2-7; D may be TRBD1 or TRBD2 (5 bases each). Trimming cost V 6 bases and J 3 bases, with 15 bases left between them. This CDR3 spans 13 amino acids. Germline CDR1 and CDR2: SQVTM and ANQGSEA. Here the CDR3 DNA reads TGCAGCGTCCTCCGGGACGACTACTACGAGCAGTACTTC. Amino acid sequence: CSVLRDDYYEQYF.

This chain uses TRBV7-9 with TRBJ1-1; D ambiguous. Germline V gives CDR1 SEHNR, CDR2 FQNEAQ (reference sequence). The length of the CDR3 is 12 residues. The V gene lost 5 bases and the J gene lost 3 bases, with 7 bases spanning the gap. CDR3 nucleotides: TGTGCCAGCAGCGGTCCCTACACTGAAGCTTTCTTT. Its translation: CASSGPYTEAFF.

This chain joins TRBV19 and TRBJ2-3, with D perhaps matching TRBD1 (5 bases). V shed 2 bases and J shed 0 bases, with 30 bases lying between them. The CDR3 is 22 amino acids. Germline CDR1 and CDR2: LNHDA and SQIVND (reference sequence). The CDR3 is CASSIKVLGRSSRTSSTDTQYF. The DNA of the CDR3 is TGTGCCAGTAGTATAAAAGTCCTTGGTAGGTCCTCTCGGACATCTAGCACAGATACGCAGTATTTT.

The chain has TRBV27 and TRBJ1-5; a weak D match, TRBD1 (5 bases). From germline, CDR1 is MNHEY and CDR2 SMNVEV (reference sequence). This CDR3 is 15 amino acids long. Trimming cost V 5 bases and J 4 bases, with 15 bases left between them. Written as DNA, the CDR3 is TGTGCCAGCAGTCAACGGGGTAGGGGTAATCAGCCCCAGCATTTT. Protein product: CASSQRGRGNQPQHF.

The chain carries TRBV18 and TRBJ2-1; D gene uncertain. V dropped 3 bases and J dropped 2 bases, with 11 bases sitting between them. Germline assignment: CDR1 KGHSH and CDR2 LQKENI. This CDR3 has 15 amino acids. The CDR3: CASSPEESTYNEQFF. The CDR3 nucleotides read TGTGCCAGCTCACCGGAAGAATCCACCTACAATGAGCAGTTCTTC.

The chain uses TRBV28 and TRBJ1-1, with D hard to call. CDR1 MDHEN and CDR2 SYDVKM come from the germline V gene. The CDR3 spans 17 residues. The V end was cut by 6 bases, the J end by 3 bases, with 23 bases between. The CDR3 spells CASSRPAWRAEDTEAFF. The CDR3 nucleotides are TGTGCCAGCAGCCGACCCGCCTGGAGGGCGGAGGACACTGAAGCTTTCTTT.

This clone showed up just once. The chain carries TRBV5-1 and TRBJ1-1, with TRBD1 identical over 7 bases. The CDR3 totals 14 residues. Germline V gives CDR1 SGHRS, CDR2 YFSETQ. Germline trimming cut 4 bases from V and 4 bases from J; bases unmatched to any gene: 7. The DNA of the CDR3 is TGCGCCAGCAGCCTAGGGGGCGCGGGCACTGAAGCTTTCTTT. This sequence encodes CASSLGGAGTEAFF.

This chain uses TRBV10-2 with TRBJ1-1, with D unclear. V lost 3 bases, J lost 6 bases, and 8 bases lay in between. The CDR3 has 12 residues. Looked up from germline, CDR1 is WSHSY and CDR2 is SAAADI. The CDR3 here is CASSDVRAEAFF. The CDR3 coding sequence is TGCGCCAGCAGTGACGTCCGGGCTGAAGCTTTCTTT.

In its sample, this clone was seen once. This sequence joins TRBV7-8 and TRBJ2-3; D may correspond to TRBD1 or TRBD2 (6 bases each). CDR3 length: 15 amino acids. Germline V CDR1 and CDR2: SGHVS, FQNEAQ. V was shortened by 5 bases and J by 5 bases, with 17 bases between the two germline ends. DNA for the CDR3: TGTGCCAGCAGCCCCCGGGGGCGGAGGGTAGATACGCAGTATTTT. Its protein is CASSPRGRRVDTQYF.

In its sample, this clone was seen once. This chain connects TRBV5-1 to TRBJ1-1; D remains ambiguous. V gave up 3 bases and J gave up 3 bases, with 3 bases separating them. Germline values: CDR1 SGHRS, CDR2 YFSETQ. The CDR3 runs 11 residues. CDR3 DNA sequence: TGCGCCAGCAGCTACTACACTGAAGCTTTCTTT. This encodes CASSYYTEAFF.

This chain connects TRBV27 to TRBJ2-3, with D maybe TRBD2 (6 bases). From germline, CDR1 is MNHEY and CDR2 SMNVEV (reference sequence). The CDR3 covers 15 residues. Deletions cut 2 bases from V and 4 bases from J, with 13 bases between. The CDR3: CASSLAGKRADTQYF. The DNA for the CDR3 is TGTGCCAGCAGTTTAGCGGGAAAGCGGGCAGATACGCAGTATTTT.

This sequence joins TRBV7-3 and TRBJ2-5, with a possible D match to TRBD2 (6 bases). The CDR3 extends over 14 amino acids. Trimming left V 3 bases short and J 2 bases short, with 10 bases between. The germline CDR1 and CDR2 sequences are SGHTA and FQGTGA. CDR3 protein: CASSFGGEQETQYF. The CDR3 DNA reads TGTGCCAGCAGCTTCGGGGGAGAGCAAGAGACCCAGTACTTC.

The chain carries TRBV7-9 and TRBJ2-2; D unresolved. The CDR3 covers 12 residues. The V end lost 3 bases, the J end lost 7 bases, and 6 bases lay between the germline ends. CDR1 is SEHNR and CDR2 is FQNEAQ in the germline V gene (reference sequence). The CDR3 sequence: CASSLYGGELFF. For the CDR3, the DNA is TGTGCCAGCAGCTTGTACGGCGGGGAGCTGTTTTTT.